Sequencing of this TCR beta chain was carried out in a study of cytomegalovirus exposure and HLA in healthy donors (dated by TCRdb to the late 2010s). The study in broad terms: An earlier analysis of some 550 of the donors reported 276 Gb of sequence data and about 100 million unique TCR beta sequences from roughly 180 million T cells. An early release that covered about 640 HLA-typed donors contained approximately 300 gigabases of sequencing data and around 80 million unique TCR sequences. Of the 350 to 450 genotyped donors, roughly 80% were placed in the genetic ancestry cluster associated with self-reported Caucasian donors. The aim of the study was to test whether cataloging public T cell receptors could identify signatures of past pathogen exposure. The study used immunosequencing to profile the T cell repertoires of approximately 650 subjects and linked those repertoires to cytomegalovirus serostatus. Along with the roughly 700-subject first cohort, a separate validation cohort of over a hundred different subjects was used. To predict cytomegalovirus infection status, the study brought together high-throughput TCR immunosequencing, statistical association of individual TCRs with disease status, and machine learning. To study patterns of TCR occurrence, a later analysis re-analyzed previously published TCR beta repertoires from 600 to 750 donors and added high-resolution HLA genotyping. Rather than drawing on any new phenotypic data, the later analysis identified candidate immune exposures from TCR beta sequences and the way those sequences occurred across donors. An earlier analysis of 500 to 650 of the donors applied high-throughput TCR beta sequencing to assess whether each TCR beta V gene segment acted as functional or pseudogenic. Donor age, sex, ethnicity and CMV serostatus were compiled together with the repertoire data. A later genetic analysis took genome-wide SNP genotypes for about 55% of the 666 donors and used that subset as a discovery cohort. Every discovery cohort repertoire had been produced on one sequencing platform. Both class I and class II loci were covered by HLA typing, at four-digit resolution. The number of donors typed differed by locus, with 629-630 for A, B, C, DRB1 and DQB1, about 500 for DQA1, about 610 for DPA1, and under 490 for DPB1. A few DR-DQ haplotypes were handled as single units for association and clustering because linkage in the cohort was strong. On average, 235,054 unique TCR beta nucleotide sequences were sequenced per donor among a few hundred genotyped donors of the cohort, with around 19% of those sequences being non-productive.

Library generation was performed with the immunoSEQ multiplex PCR assay. For the multiplex PCR, a mixture combining 60 forward primers for TCR Vbeta segments and 13 reverse primers for TCR Jbeta segments was used. The CDR3 region of rearranged TCR beta genes was amplified from genomic DNA by a multiplex PCR assay. The Illumina HiSeq System was used to sequence the amplified TCR beta libraries as 87-base-pair reads. The authors' analysis ran thus. Across the 670 or so repertoires, a later analysis counted 80 million or so unique TCR beta chains, roughly 11 million of which were shared by at least two donors. To remove PCR and sequencing errors, raw reads were error-corrected and collapsed into unique sequences using a nearest-neighbor algorithm that merged closely related sequences. Alignment of CDR3 sequences to IMGT reference sequences was used to assign V, D and J gene segments. For a sequence to be retained, at least a six-nucleotide match to both a V gene segment and a J gene segment was required. A rearrangement counted as productive if the CDR3 had no stop codons and remained in frame with V and J, and every other rearrangement counted as non-productive. CDR3 was defined according to IMGT convention as the region running from the second conserved V-encoded cysteine to the conserved J-encoded phenylalanine. Sequences without an unambiguous match to a single V gene segment were excluded from the earlier analysis of 450 to 750 of the donors. An earlier analysis of roughly 590 of the donors called V segments functional above 56.7% productive rearrangements and segregating when the between-donor standard deviation exceeded 5%. A statistical classification framework was built to diagnose cytomegalovirus status from the catalog of TCR beta chain sequences. In a later analysis, V and J genes were assigned by comparing TCR nucleotide sequences against IMGT/GENE-DB human TR gene sequences. A later analysis assigned CDR3 sequences and most-parsimonious VDJ recombination scenarios with the TCRdist pipeline. In a later analysis, every TCR beta chain was defined by the combination of its CDR3 amino acid sequence and its V-gene family, and reads without a unique V-gene family were dropped. To address suspected cross-contamination and a sequencing artifact, a later analysis removed approximately 600 highly shared, low-generation-probability nucleotide sequences. In a later analysis, a clonal expansion index was calculated for each public chain from normalized within-repertoire ranks of inferred template counts. Generation probabilities in a later analysis came from a VDJ recombination model fitted to out-of-frame rearrangements, and those results were checked against IGoR. In a later analysis, TCR-TCR, TCR-HLA and TCR-CMV co-occurrence was scored with hypergeometric tests, and a repertoire-size bias correction was applied to TCR pairs. False discovery rates were estimated in a later analysis by permuting HLA or CMV assignments 20 times. In a later analysis, co-occurring TCRs were grouped with DBSCAN, and TCRdist sequence similarity was added when clustering was performed within HLA-allele-positive subsets. Repertoires with fewer than 30,000 or more than 120,000 public chains were left out of co-occurrence clustering, as were five repertoires with anomalous nucleotide sharing. This is the immuneACCESS table as TCRdb keeps it, with only in-frame sequences that have V and J called. A part of the clones is gone; compared with another copy, unresolved V genes explain less than half, and the rest is unexplained. V, J and clone size reflect that table, while D and trimming were determined from the DNA. The sample records more than 100,000 clones, more than 70% of which are singletons. The ten largest make up around 1% of the sample.

Points on this clone: Its antigen specificity is not known. Base qualities were left out, and no much larger clone turns up one base away.

Measured from the cysteine to the phenylalanine, the CDR3 is 13 residues long. Only the CDR3 portion is preserved as DNA: 39 bases, with reading frame beginning at the first base. CDR1 and CDR2, per the germline V gene, are SGDLS and YYNGEE. V is reduced by 7 bases and J by 3 bases, leaving a spacing of 11 bases between them. The cohort comprised around 700 healthy bone marrow donors. All cohort members were sampled while nominally healthy, although unrecorded immune exposures were likely present. The donor was CMV seronegative and belonged to the group of 352 seronegative cohort members. A peripheral blood sample was collected from each donor, and TCR beta sequencing was performed on peripheral blood mononuclear cells. Genomic DNA extraction from the blood cell samples was performed with the Qiagen DNeasy Blood Extraction Kit. Study-level results and caveats: When HLA alleles, especially DR and DQ, strongly co-occurred, TCR associations were difficult to assign to individual alleles. According to the authors, the approach could potentially be generalized to other disease states and immunological phenotypes. CMV serostatus was the only immune exposure information available for the cohort. Correlated functional status among segregating V segments might reflect linkage disequilibrium, but an unknown experimental factor could not be ruled out. In an earlier analysis of 587 of the donors, most TCR beta V segments appeared in productive rearrangements about 87% or about 30% of the time, broadly matching IMGT annotations. A further reported finding was that TCR beta sequences accurately predicted the HLA-A and HLA-B alleles for most subjects in the first cohort. In vitro tests confirmed that a few of the cytomegalovirus-associated TCR beta chains recognize cytomegalovirus antigens. The cohort was sequenced for TCR beta chains only, and without alpha or paired-chain data the features that could be detected were limited. Most TCR sequences were seen in very few donors, while some public TCRs were found in many individuals. In a later analysis, some 18,000 TCR beta sequences were associated with specific HLA alleles at a false discovery rate of 0.05. A later analysis found that most CMV-associated TCR beta chains appeared HLA-restricted, with HLA associations seemingly driven largely by CMV exposure. HLA typing was unavailable for some donors at each locus, so association tests used only the typed subset. The presence/absence analyses assumed that sequencing depth was roughly uniform across donors, and that assumption may not be true. A later analysis reported that several top co-occurrence clusters appeared linked to parvovirus B19, influenza, CMV and Epstein-Barr virus. Cytomegalovirus status was reported to be diagnosed by the classifier with high specificity and sensitivity in both the original and validation cohorts. The sequencing pipeline was judged likely to have produced a cluster of highly shared sequence variants as a technical artifact. Because counts were too low, fewer than 20 rarely observed V segments, including chromosome 9 orphons, were excluded from the earlier analysis of 500 to 700 of the donors. The 87-base-pair reads could not distinguish some IMGT-functional V segments, including TRBV6-2 and TRBV6-3, so those segments were excluded. A later genetic analysis reported fewer N-insertions in productive TCRs among donors in an Asian-associated ancestry cluster than the roughly 700-donor mean. The study listed 150 to 200 TCR beta chains as associated with cytomegalovirus. In a later analysis, HLA-associated TCR beta chains showed more clonal expansion and lower generation probabilities than non-associated chains that were equally common. A later genetic analysis associated a missense DCLRE1C variant with V-gene and J-gene trimming of TCR beta chains, and an independent cohort replicated the association. In a later analysis, TCR association rates were found to vary across HLA loci, with the most associated TCRs seen for DRB1 alleles and the fewest for HLA-C alleles.

The material sequenced was PBMCs. The sequence derives from a male donor in good health and CMV-seronegative. Recombination joined TRBV9 with TRBJ1-5; confidence is insufficient to name the D gene. Read as DNA, the sequence is TGTGCCAGCTCTAGGGAGTTCAATCAGCCCCAGCATTTT. Its protein is CASSREFNQPQHF.